The clone carrying this T cell receptor beta chain was seen a handful of times. This entry is derived from a study of beta chain features in type 1 diabetes. Reverse transcription of all isolated RNA meant that expressed TCRB transcripts were sequenced. Generated by immunoSEQ multiplex PCR, the TCRdb table keeps only in-frame clones and is missing some. The sample records about 130,000 clones, 9% to 9.5% being singletons. This CDR3 is built from 16 residues. Per germline, CDR1 SQVTM and CDR2 ANQGSEA. Trimming took 5 bases from V and 2 from J; bases not matched to a gene: 8. Material for sequencing was central memory CD4+ T cells from blood. V gene TRBV29-1 combines with J gene TRBJ2-6; the match to TRBD1 covers 8 bases. The source is a man between 18 and 29 years old in good health. In DNA form, the CDR3 reads TGCAGCGTTTCCGGACAGGGTAACACTGGGGCCAACGTCCTGACTTTC. Amino acids: CSVSGQGNTGANVLTF.